Below, 12 T cell receptor beta chains from the same sample are listed, as sequenced in a study of cytomegalovirus exposure and HLA in healthy donors. Researchers ran the PCR with 60 Vbeta and 13 Jbeta primers. Here immunoSEQ multiplex PCR was the method, and the copy in TCRdb shows in-frame clones only, minus some. The data contain about 96,000 clones, about 70% of them singletons. Sequenced sample: PBMCs. These receptors originate from a female donor in good health and CMV-seropositive.

The chain employs TRBV7-9 and TRBJ2-3; D ambiguous. The CDR3 is 15 residues long. Trimming left V 1 base short and J 1 base short, with 9 bases between. Germline V gives CDR1 SEHNR, CDR2 FQNEAQ (reference sequence). The DNA of the CDR3 is TGTGCCAGCAGCTTAGTTTCGACTCGCACAGATACGCAGTATTTT. Its protein product is CASSLVSTRTDTQYF.

The V call is TRBV29-1, the J call TRBJ2-5; tentative D call: TRBD2 (7 bases). Looked up from germline, CDR1 is SQVTM and CDR2 is ANQGSEA. The CDR3 length is 14 residues. The V gene lost 7 bases and the J gene lost 5 bases, with 20 bases spanning the gap. Written as DNA, the CDR3 is TGCAGCGCCGGGGGCGGGAGAGGGTACGAGACCCAGTACTTC. Protein product: CSAGGGRGYETQYF.

The J gene is TRBJ1-5, the V gene TRBV28; weak D call: TRBD1 (5 bases). The CDR3 totals 16 residues. With 9 bases removed from V and 11 bases from J, the gap between germline ends came to 29 bases. From germline, CDR1 is MDHEN and CDR2 SYDVKM. CDR3 sequence: CASNSPAAGAEGSQHF. DNA for the CDR3: TGTGCCAGTAATTCACCAGCCGCTGGGGCGGAGGGGTCCCAGCATTTT.

The chain joins TRBV19 to TRBJ2-5; the match to TRBD2 covers 10 bases. The CDR3 sequence is 14 residues long. The germline gives CDR1 LNHDA, CDR2 SQIVND (reference sequence). V was clipped by 4 bases and J by 5 bases; unmatched bases: 4. Here the CDR3 reads CASSTTSGIETQYF. The CDR3 bases are TGTGCCAGTAGTACAACTAGCGGGATCGAGACCCAGTACTTC.

This clone has a handful of counts. Here the CDR3 reads CAWKTDRDSSPLHF. The CDR3 coding sequence is TGTGCCTGGAAGACGGACAGGGATAGTTCACCCCTCCACTTT. The chain recombines TRBV30 with TRBJ1-6; 8 nucleotides align to TRBD1. CDR1 and CDR2 from the germline V gene are GTSNPN and SVGIG (reference sequence). J lost 9 bases, V lost 4 bases, and 8 bases had no gene match. The CDR3 length is 14 residues. Looking up the rest from reference TRBV30 and TRBJ1-6 gives the full variable domain: SQTIHQWPATLVQPVGSPLSLECTVEGTSNPNLYWYRQAAGRGLQLLFYSVGIGQISSEVPQNLSASRPQDRQFILSSKKLLLSDSGFYLCAWKTDRDSSPLHFGNGTRLTVT.

The V call is TRBV19, the J call TRBJ2-1, with TRBD1 matching over 10 bases. From germline, CDR1 is LNHDA and CDR2 SQIVND (reference sequence). CDR3 size: 15 residues. The trim removed 3 bases at V and 4 bases at J, leaving 3 bases unmatched. For the CDR3, the DNA is TGTGCCAGTAGTATTGAGGGACAGGGGTACAATGAGCAGTTCTTC. Translating it yields CASSIEGQGYNEQFF.

The count of this clone is one. The chain combines TRBV7-6 with TRBJ1-1; 8 nucleotides agree with TRBD1. Germline CDR1 reads SGHVS; CDR2 reads FNYEAQ. The CDR3 is made up of 14 amino acids. V shed 1 base, J shed 9 bases, and the junction held 7 bases outside the gene matches. CDR3 amino acids: CASSLERGDRKAFF. CDR3 bases: TGTGCCAGCAGCTTAGAGAGAGGGGACAGGAAAGCTTTCTTT.

This clone was found a few times. V and J are TRBV18 and TRBJ2-7; 7 bases are a match to TRBD1. V was pared by 4 bases and J by 5 bases, with 8 bases of the junction left unmatched. Germline assignment: CDR1 KGHSH and CDR2 LQKENI. CDR3 length: 14 residues. The CDR3 spells CASSRQGRLDEQYF. CDR3 coding DNA: TGTGCCAGCTCACGACAGGGTAGGTTGGACGAGCAGTACTTC. Filled out from reference TRBV18 and TRBJ2-7, the complete variable domain reads NAGVMQNPRHLVRRRGQEARLRCSPMKGHSHVYWYRQLPEEGLKFMVYLQKENIIDESGMPKERFSAEFPKEGPSILRIQQVVRGDSAAYFCASSRQGRLDEQYFGPGTRLTVT.

The chain combines TRBV9 with TRBJ1-2; possibly TRBD1 for D (5 bases). The CDR3 sequence is 15 residues long. The germline CDR1 and CDR2 sequences are SGDLS and YYNGEE. Trimming stripped 0 bases from V and 4 bases from J, with 13 bases between. CDR3 sequence (DNA): TGTGCCAGCAGCGTAGGGAGGGACTCCCTCTATGGCTACACCTTC. Encoded protein: CASSVGRDSLYGYTF.

The chain employs TRBV25-1 and TRBJ2-2; 8 bases fit TRBD2. Trimming removed 4 bases from V and 2 bases from J; junction bases left unmatched: 6. This CDR3 region has 16 residues. The V gene's germline CDR1 is MGHDK and CDR2 SYGVNS. In DNA form, the CDR3 reads TGTGCCAGCAGTGGCCTGCGGGGGGATAACACCGGGGAGCTGTTTTTT. The encoded protein is CASSGLRGDNTGELFF.

This chain uses TRBV5-4 with TRBJ1-1, with D unresolved. V was clipped by 4 bases and J by 0 bases, with 16 bases between them. CDR1 is SGHNT, CDR2 YYREEE, per germline (reference sequence). The CDR3 loop spans 16 amino acids. The CDR3 protein is CASSGGSWGVNTEAFF. Here the CDR3 DNA reads TGTGCCAGCAGCGGAGGGAGTTGGGGAGTGAACACTGAAGCTTTCTTT.

Comments on this clone: At one boundary the junction diverges from the germline segment, which might be a read error. The rearrangement joins TRBV2 to TRBJ2-7, with D unresolved. CDR3 length equals 11 residues. CDR1 is SNHLY, CDR2 FYNNEI, per germline. The CDR3 here is CASRAGQVLFF. CDR3 bases: TGTGCCAGCAGGGCTGGCCAGGTGCTCTTCTTC.